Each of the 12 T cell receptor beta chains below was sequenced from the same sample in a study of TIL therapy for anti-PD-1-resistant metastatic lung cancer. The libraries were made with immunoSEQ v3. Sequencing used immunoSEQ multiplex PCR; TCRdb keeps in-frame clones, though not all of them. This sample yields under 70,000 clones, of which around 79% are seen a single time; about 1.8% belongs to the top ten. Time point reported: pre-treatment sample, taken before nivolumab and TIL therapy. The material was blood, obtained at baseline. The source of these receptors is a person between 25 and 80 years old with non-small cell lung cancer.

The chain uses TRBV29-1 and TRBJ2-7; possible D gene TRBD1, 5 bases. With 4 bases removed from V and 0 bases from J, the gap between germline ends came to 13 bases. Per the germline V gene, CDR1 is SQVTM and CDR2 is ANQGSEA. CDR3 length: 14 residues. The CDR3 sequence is CSVGGLQNSYEQYF. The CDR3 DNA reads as TGCAGCGTTGGGGGCCTACAAAACTCCTACGAGCAGTACTTC.

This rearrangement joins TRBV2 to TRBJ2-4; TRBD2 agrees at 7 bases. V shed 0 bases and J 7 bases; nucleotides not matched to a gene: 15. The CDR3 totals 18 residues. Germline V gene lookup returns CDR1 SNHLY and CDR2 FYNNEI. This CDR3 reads CASSEARRPGGLRNIQYF. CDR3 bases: TGTGCCAGCAGTGAAGCGCGGCGGCCGGGAGGCCTGAGGAACATTCAGTACTTC.

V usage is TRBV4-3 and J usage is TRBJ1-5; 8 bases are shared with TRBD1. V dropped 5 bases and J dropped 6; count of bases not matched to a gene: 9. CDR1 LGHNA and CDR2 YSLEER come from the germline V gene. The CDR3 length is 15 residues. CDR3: CASSFRTGPSQPQHF. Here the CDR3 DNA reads TGCGCCAGCAGCTTTCGGACAGGGCCCTCTCAGCCCCAGCATTTT.

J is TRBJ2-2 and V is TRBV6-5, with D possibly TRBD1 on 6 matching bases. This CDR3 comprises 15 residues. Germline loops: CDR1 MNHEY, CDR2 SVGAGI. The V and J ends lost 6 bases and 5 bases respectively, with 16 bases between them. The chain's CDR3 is CASSSGTYKTGELFF. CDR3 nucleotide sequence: TGTGCCAGCAGCTCCGGGACATACAAGACCGGGGAGCTGTTTTTT.

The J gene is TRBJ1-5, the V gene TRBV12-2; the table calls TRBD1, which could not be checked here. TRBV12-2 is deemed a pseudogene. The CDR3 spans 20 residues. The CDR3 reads CASRFMNRDRGRGLNQPQHF. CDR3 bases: TGTGCAAGTCGCTTCATGAACCGGGACAGGGGGCGGGGGTTAAATCAGCCCCAGCATTTT.

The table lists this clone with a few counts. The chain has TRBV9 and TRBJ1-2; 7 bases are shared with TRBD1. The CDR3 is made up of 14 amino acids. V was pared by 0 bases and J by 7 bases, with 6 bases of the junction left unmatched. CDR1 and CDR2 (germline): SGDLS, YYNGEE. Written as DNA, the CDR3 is TGTGCCAGCAGCGTAGCAGACAGGGTCGGTGGCTACACCTTC. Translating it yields CASSVADRVGGYTF.

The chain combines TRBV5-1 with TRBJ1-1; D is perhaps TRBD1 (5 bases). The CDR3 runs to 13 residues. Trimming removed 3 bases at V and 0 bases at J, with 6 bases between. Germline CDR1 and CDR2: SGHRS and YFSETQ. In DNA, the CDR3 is TGCGCCAGCAGCTCGGGGCTGAACACTGAAGCTTTCTTT. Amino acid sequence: CASSSGLNTEAFF.

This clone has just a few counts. CDR3 sequence reads: CASSLRLGRNTDTQYF. The CDR3, as DNA: TGCGCCAGCAGCCTAAGACTCGGACGGAACACAGATACGCAGTATTTT. This chain links TRBV4-3 with TRBJ2-3; the D is unclear. With 4 bases removed from V and 2 bases from J, the gap between germline ends came to 16 bases. Germline V lookup: CDR1 LGHNA, CDR2 YSLEER. This CDR3 is built from 16 residues.

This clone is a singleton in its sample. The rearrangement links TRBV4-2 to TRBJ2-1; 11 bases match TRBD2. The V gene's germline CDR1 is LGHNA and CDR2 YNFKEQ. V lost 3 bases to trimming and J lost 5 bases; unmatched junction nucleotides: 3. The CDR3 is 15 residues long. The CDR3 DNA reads TGTGCCAGCAGCCAGGGACTAGCGGCAGACAATGAGCAGTTCTTC. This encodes CASSQGLAADNEQFF.

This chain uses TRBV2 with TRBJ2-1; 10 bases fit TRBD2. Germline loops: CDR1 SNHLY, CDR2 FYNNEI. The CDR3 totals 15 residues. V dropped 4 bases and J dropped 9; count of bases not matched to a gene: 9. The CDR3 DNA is TGTGCCAGCAGTGGGACCAGCGGGAGGGCCGGTGAGCAGTTCTTC. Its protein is CASSGTSGRAGEQFF.

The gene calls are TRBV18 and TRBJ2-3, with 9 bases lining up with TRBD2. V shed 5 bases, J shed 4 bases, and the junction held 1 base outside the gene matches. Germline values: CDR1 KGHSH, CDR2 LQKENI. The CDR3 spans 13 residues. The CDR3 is CASSSGGPDTQYF. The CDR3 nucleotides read TGTGCCAGCTCAAGCGGGGGGCCAGATACGCAGTATTTT.

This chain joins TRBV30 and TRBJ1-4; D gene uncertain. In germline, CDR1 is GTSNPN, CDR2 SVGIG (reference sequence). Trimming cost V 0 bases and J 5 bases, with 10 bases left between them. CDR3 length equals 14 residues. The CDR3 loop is CAWSVLRGNEKLFF. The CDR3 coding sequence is TGTGCCTGGAGTGTACTCCGCGGGAATGAAAAACTGTTTTTT. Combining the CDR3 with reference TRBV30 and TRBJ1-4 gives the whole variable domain SQTIHQWPATLVQPVGSPLSLECTVEGTSNPNLYWYRQAAGRGLQLLFYSVGIGQISSEVPQNLSASRPQDRQFILSSKKLLLSDSGFYLCAWSVLRGNEKLFFGSGTQLSVL.